This T cell receptor beta chain was captured by sequencing in a study of T cell responses to AZD1222 COVID-19 vaccine. About the study: Second doses were pooled across both intervals (about 4 or about 12 weeks).

Data came from immunoSEQ multiplex PCR; TCRdb stores just in-frame clones and leaves some out. The table records more than 85,000 clones, roughly 90% of them present only once. The CDR3 length is 13 residues. Trimming cost V 7 bases and J 2 bases, with 14 bases left between them. Looked up from germline, CDR1 is SQVTM and CDR2 is ANQGSEA. Points from the study as a whole: Among the donors, most were white British and more were female, and clonal diversity was possibly underestimated.

A remark on this clone: Its antigen remains unidentified.

The chain joins TRBV29-1 to TRBJ1-1, with a weak D call TRBD1 (5 bases). This clonotype was sampled from an adult in good health. Sequenced here: peripheral blood, sampled on day 0 of AZD1222 vaccination. CDR3 in DNA: TGCAGCGCCACCCAGGGAGTAAACACTGAAGCTTTCTTT. This encodes CSATQGVNTEAFF.